A selection of T cell receptor beta chains follows, all from one sample in a study of T cell repertoires in urothelial bladder cancer. Libraries were prepared by immunoSEQ multiplex PCR; TCRdb keeps only in-frame clonotypes and omits some of them. The sample carries some 14,000 clones, 60% to 70% recorded once. The sample taken for sequencing was tumor-infiltrating cells from bladder cancer. These receptors all come from a human donor with urothelial carcinoma. Both conserved end residues are trimmed from each CDR3.

cdr3_aa j_call v_call
SVDPENRVNTEAF TRBJ1-1 TRBV29-1
ASSSRAVHYNSPLH TRBJ1-6 TRBV7-2
ASSRTGSTDTQY TRBJ2-3 TRBV18
ASSLGGTGSNIQY TRBJ2-4 TRBV5-4
ASSKEGQGSTYEQY TRBJ2-7 TRBV21-1
SASDRGSI TRBJ1-4 TRBV20-1
ASTPTSGGDTGELF TRBJ2-2 TRBV27
ASSLWGRGNTGELF TRBJ2-2 TRBV11-2
ASSLDRVGEKLF TRBJ1-4 TRBV27
ASTDPGRPVAF TRBJ1-1 TRBV2
ASSMSRYNSPLH TRBJ1-6 TRBV19
ASSIDRRISNQPQH TRBJ1-5 TRBV19
ASTGTSGDTQY TRBJ2-3 TRBV2
ASSSPTAGHEQF TRBJ2-1 TRBV6-6
ASSPRDRAGETQY TRBJ2-5 TRBV18
ASRDTGWGGYGYT TRBJ1-2 TRBV6-1
AWSVLSTGELF TRBJ2-2 TRBV30
ASSLPAGAEQF TRBJ2-1 TRBV7-3
ASSLGTDNSPLH TRBJ1-6 TRBV5-1
ASASFLFSGANVLT TRBJ2-6 TRBV7-8
ASSQSGLAGPLFTDTQY TRBJ2-3 TRBV4-2
ASSIASAGEQY TRBJ2-7 TRBV19